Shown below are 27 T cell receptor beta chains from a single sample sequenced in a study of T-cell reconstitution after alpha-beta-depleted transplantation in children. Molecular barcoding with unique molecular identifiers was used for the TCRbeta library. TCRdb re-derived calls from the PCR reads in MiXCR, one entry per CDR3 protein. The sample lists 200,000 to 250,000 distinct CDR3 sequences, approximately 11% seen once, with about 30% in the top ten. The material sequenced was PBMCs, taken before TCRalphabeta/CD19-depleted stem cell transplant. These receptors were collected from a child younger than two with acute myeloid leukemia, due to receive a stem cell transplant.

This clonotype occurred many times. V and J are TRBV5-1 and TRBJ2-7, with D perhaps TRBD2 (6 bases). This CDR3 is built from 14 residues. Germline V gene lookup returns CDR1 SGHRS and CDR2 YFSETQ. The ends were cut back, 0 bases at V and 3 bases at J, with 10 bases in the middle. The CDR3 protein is CASSLDGSSYEQYF. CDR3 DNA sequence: TGCGCCAGCAGCTTGGACGGGAGCAGCTACGAGCAGTACTTC.

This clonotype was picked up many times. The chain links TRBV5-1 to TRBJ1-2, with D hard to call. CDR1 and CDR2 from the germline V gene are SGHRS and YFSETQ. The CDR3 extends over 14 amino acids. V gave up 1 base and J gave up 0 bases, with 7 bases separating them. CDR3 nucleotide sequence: TGCGCCAGCAGCTTGATAGCAGCTAACTATGGCTACACCTTC. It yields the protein CASSLIAANYGYTF.

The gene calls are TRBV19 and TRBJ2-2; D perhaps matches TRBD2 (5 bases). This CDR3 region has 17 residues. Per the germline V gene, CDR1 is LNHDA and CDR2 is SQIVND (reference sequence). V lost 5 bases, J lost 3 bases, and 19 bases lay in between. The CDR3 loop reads CASSPRDPSGDTGELFF. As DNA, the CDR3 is TGTGCCAGTAGTCCAAGAGACCCTTCCGGGGACACCGGGGAGCTGTTTTTT.

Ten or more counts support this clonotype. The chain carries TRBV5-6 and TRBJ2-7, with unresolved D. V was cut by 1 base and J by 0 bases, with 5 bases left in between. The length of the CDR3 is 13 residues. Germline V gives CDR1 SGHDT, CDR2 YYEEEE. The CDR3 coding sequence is TGTGCCAGCAGCTTGCCCAGCTCCTACGAGCAGTACTTC. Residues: CASSLPSSYEQYF.

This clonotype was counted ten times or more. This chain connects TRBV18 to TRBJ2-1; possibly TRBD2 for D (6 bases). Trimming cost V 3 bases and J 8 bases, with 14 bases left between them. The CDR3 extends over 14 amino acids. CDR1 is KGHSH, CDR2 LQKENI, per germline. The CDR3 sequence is CASSPTLAMDEQFF. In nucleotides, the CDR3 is TGTGCCAGCTCACCGACTCTAGCGATGGATGAGCAGTTCTTC. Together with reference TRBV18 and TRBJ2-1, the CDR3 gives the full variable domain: NAGVMQNPRHLVRRRGQEARLRCSPMKGHSHVYWYRQLPEEGLKFMVYLQKENIIDESGMPKERFSAEFPKEGPSILRIQQVVRGDSAAYFCASSPTLAMDEQFFGPGTRLTVL.

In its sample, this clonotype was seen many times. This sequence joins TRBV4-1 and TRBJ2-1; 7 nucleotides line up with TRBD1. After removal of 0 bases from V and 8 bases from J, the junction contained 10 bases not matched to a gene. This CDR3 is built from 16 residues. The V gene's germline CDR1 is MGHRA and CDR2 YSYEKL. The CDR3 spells CASSQDHRGPRDEQFF. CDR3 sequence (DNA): TGCGCCAGCAGCCAAGACCATAGGGGGCCGCGCGATGAGCAGTTCTTC.

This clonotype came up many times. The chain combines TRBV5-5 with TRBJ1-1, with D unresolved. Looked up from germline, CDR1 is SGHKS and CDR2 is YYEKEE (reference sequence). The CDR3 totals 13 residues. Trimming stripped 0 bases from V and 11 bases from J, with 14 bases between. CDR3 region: CASSLASPTFAFF. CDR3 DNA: TGTGCCAGCAGCTTGGCCAGCCCGACCTTTGCTTTCTTT. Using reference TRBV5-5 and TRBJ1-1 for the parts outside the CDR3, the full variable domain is DAGVTQSPTHLIKTRGQQVTLRCSPISGHKSVSWYQQVLGQGPQFIFQYYEKEERGRGNFPDRFSARQFPNYSSELNVNALLLGDSALYLCASSLASPTFAFFGQGTRLTVV.

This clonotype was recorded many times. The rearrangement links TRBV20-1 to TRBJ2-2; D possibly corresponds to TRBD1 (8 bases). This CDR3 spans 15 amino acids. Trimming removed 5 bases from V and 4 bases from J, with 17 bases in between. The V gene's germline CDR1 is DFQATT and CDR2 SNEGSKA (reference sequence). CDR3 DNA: TGCAGTGCTCCAGGGGGCGCGGGGGTCACCGGGGAGCTGTTTTTT. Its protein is CSAPGGAGVTGELFF.

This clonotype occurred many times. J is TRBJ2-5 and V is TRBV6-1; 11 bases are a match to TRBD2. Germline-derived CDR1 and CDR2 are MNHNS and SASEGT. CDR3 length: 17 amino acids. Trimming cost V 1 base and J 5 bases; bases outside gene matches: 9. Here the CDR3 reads CASSEGISSGRWETQYF. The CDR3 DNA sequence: TGTGCCAGCAGTGAAGGAATTTCTAGCGGGAGGTGGGAGACCCAGTACTTC.

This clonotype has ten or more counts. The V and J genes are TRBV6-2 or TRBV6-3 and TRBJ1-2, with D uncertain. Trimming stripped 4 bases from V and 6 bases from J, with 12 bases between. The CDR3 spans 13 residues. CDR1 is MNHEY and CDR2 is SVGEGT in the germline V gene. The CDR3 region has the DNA TGTGCCAGCAGTTCCCCCTTGACGGATGGCTACACCTTC. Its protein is CASSSPLTDGYTF.

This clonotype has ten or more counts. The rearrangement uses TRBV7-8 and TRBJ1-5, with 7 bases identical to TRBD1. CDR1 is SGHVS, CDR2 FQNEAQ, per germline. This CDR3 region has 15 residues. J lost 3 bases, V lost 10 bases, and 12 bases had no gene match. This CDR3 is CATVPGQNFNQPQHF. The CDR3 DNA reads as TGTGCCACGGTACCGGGACAGAACTTCAATCAGCCCCAGCATTTT.

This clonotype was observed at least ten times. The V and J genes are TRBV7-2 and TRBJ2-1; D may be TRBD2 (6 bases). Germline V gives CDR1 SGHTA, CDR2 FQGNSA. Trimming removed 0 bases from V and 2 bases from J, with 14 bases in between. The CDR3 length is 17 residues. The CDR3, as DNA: TGTGCCAGCAGCTTAGCGTTTGGAGCGGGTCCCTACAATGAGCAGTTCTTC. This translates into CASSLAFGAGPYNEQFF.

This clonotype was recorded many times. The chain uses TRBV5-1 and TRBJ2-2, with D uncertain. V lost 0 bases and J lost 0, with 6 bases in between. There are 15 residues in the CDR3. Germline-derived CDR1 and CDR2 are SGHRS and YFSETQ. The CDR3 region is CASSLVAANTGELFF. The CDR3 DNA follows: TGCGCCAGCAGCTTGGTAGCAGCGAACACCGGGGAGCTGTTTTTT. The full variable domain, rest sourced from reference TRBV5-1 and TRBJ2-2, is KAGVTQTPRYLIKTRGQQVTLSCSPISGHRSVSWYQQTPGQGLQFLFEYFSETQRNKGNFPGRFSGRQFSNSRSEMNVSTLELGDSALYLCASSLVAANTGELFFGEGSRLTVL.

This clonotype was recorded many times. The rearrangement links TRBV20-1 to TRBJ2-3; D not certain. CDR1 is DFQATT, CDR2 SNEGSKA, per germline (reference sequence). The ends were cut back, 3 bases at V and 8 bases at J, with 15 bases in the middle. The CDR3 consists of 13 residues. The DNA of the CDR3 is TGCAGTGCTAGTCCTCCCACCCTGGGTACGCAGTATTTT. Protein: CSASPPTLGTQYF.

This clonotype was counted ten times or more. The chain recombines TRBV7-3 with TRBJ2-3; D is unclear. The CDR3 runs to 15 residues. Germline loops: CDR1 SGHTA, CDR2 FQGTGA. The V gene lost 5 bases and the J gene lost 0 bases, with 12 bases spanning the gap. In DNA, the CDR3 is TGTGCCAGCAGCCTGACGGAGCTCAGCACAGATACGCAGTATTTT. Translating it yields CASSLTELSTDTQYF.

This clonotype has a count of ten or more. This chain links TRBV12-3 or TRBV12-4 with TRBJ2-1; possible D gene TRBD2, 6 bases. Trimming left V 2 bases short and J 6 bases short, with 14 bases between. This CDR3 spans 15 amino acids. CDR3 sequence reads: CASSLLPTRGNEQFF. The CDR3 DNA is TGTGCCAGCAGTTTACTACCGACTAGAGGCAATGAGCAGTTCTTC.

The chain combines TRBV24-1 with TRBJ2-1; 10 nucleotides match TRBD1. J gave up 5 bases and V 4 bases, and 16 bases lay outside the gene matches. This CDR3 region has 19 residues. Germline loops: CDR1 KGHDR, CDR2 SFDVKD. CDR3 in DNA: TGTGCCACCAGTGACAAAAGGGGGTGGACAGGGGGGTTTAACAATGAGCAGTTCTTC. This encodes CATSDKRGWTGGFNNEQFF.

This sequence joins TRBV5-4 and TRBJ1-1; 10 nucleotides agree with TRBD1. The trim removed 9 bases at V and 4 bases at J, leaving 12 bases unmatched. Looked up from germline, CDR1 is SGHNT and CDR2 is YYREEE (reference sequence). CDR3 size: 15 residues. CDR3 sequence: CATRQDRGAGTEAFF. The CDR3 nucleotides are TGTGCCACTCGTCAGGACAGGGGGGCGGGCACTGAAGCTTTCTTT.

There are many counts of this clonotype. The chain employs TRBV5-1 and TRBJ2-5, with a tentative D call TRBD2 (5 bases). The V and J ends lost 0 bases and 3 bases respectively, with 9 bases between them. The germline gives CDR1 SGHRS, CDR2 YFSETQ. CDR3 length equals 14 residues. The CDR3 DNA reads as TGCGCCAGCAGCTTGGGACCGGGGAAAGAGACCCAGTACTTC. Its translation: CASSLGPGKETQYF. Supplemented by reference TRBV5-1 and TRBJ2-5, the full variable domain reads KAGVTQTPRYLIKTRGQQVTLSCSPISGHRSVSWYQQTPGQGLQFLFEYFSETQRNKGNFPGRFSGRQFSNSRSEMNVSTLELGDSALYLCASSLGPGKETQYFGPGTRLLVL.

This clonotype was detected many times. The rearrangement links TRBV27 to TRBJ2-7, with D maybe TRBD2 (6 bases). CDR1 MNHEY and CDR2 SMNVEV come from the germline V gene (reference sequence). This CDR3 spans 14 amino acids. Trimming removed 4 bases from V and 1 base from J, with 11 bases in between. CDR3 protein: CASSSGERSYEQYF. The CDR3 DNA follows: TGTGCCAGCAGTTCGGGGGAGAGGTCCTACGAGCAGTACTTC.

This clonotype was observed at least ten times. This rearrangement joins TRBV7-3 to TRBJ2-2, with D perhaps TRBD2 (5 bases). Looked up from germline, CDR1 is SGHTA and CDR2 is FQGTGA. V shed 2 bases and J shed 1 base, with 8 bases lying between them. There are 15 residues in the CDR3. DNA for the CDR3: TGTGCCAGCAGCTTATTCACTAGGAACACCGGGGAGCTGTTTTTT. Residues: CASSLFTRNTGELFF.

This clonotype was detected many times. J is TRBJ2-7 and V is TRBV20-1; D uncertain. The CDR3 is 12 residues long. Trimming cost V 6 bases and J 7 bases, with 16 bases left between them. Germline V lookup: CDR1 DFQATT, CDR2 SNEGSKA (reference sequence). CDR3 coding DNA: TGCAGTGCGGCTCACAGAGGTCAGGAGCAGTACTTC. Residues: CSAAHRGQEQYF.

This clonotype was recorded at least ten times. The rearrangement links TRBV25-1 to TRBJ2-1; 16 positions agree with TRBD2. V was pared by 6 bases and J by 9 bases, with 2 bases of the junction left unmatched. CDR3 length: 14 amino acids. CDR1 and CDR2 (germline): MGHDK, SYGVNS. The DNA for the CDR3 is TGTGCCAGCAGGGGACTAGCGGGAGGGAGTGAGCAGTTCTTC. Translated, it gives CASRGLAGGSEQFF.

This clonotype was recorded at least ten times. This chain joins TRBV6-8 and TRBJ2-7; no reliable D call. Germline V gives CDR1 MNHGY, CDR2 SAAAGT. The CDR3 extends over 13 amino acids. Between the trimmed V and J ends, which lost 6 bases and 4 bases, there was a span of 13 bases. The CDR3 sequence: CASRTHHLYEQYF. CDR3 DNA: TGTGCCAGCAGGACCCACCACTTATACGAGCAGTACTTC.

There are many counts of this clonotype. The CDR3 spells CASSLVITYEQYF. As DNA, the CDR3 is TGTGCCAGCAGTTTGGTCATTACCTACGAGCAGTACTTC. The J gene is TRBJ2-7, the V gene TRBV28; D remains unclear. CDR3 length: 13 amino acids. From germline, CDR1 is MDHEN and CDR2 SYDVKM. V dropped 3 bases and J dropped 2 bases, with 8 bases sitting between them.

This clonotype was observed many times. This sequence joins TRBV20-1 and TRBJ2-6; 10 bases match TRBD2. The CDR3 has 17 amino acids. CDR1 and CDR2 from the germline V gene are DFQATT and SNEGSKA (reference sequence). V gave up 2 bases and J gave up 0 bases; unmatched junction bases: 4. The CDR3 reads CSARHRTSGSGANVLTF. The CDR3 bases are TGCAGTGCTAGACATAGGACTAGCGGCTCTGGGGCCAACGTCCTGACTTTC.

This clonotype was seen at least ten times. CDR3 amino acids: CATSDSKRGGGYQETQYF. The CDR3 nucleotides read TGTGCCACCAGTGATTCGAAAAGGGGAGGGGGGTACCAAGAGACCCAGTACTTC. The gene calls are TRBV24-1 and TRBJ2-5, with TRBD2 as a possible D gene (7 bases). Trimming pared 2 bases from V and 0 bases from J, leaving 18 bases between. The CDR3 extends over 18 amino acids. The germline CDR1 and CDR2 sequences are KGHDR and SFDVKD.